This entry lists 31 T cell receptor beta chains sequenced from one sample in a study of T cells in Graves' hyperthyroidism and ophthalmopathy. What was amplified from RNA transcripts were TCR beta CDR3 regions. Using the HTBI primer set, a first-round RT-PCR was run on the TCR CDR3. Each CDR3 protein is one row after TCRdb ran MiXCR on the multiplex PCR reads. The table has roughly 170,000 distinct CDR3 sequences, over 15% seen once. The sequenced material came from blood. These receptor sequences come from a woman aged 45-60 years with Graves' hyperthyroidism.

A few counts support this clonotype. The CDR3 is CASSPMDRRSYNSPLHF. The CDR3 DNA reads as TGTGCCAGCTCACCGATGGACAGGCGGTCCTATAATTCACCCCTCCACTTT. The chain uses TRBV18 and TRBJ1-6; 7 nucleotides match TRBD1. V gave up 3 bases and J gave up 1 base; unmatched junction bases: 6. This CDR3 contains 17 residues. Germline V gene data show CDR1 as KGHSH and CDR2 as LQKENI.

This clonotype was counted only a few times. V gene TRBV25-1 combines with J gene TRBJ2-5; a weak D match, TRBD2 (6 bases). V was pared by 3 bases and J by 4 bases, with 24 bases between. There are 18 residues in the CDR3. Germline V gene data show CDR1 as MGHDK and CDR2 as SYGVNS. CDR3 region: CASSDPDRGIWSIETQYF. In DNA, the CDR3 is TGTGCCAGCAGTGATCCGGATCGGGGGATCTGGTCAATAGAGACCCAGTACTTC.

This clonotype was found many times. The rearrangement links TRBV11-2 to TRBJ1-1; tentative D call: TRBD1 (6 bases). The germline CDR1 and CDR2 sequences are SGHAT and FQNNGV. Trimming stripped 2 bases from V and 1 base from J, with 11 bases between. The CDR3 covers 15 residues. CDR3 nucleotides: TGTGCCAGCAGCTTAAGTGGGGGACAGAACACTGAAGCTTTCTTT. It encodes CASSLSGGQNTEAFF. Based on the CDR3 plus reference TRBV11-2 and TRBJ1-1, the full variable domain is EAGVAQSPRYKIIEKRQSVAFWCNPISGHATLYWYQQILGQGPKLLIQFQNNGVVDDSQLPKDRFSAERLKGVDSTLKIQPAKLEDSAVYLCASSLSGGQNTEAFFGQGTRLTVV.

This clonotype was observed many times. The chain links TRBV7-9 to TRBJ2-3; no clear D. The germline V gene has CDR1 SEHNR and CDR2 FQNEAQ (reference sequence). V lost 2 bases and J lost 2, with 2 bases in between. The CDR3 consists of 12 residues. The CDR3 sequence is CASSLITDTQYF. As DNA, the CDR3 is TGTGCCAGCAGCTTAATCACAGATACGCAGTATTTT.

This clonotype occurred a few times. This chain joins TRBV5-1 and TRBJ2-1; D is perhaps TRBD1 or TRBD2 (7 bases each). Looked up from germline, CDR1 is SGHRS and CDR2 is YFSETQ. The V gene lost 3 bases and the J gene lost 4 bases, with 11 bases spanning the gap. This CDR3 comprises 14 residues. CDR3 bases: TGCGCCAGCAGCTCAGGGGGGGTTTACAATGAGCAGTTCTTC. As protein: CASSSGGVYNEQFF.

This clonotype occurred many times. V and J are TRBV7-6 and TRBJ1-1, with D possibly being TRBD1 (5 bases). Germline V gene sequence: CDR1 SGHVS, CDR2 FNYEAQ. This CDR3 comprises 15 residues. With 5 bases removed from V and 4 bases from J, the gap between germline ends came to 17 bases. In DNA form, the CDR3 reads TGTGCCAGCAGCCTAACTCTGGGTGGGGGCACTGAAGCTTTCTTT. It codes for CASSLTLGGGTEAFF.

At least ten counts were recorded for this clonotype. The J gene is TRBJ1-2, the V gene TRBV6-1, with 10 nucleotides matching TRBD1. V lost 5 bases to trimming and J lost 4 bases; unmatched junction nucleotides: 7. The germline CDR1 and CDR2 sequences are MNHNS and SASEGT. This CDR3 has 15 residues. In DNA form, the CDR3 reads TGTGCCAGCAGTTCAAGACAGGGGGCTTTCTATGGCTACACCTTC. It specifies CASSSRQGAFYGYTF.

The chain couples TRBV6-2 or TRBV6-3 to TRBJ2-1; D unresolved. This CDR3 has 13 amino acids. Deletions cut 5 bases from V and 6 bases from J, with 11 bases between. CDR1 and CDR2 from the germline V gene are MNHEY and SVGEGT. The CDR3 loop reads CASSRLLRNEQFF. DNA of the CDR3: TGTGCCAGCAGTCGACTTCTACGCAATGAGCAGTTCTTC.

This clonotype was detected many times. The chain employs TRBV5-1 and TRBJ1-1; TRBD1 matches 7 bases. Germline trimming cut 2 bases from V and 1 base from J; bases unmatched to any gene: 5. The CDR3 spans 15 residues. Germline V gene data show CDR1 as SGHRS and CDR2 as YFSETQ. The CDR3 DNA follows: TGCGCCAGCAGCTTAGAGGGACAGCAGAACACTGAAGCTTTCTTT. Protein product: CASSLEGQQNTEAFF.

The CDR3: CATSGLNNEQFF. The CDR3, as DNA: TGTGCCACCAGTGGATTAAACAATGAGCAGTTCTTC. The rearrangement joins TRBV24-1 to TRBJ2-1; no reliable D call. Trimming left V 5 bases short and J 5 bases short, with 6 bases between. The CDR3 is made up of 12 amino acids. Germline CDR1 reads KGHDR; CDR2 reads SFDVKD.

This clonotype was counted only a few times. The CDR3 DNA sequence: TGCAGTGCTAGAGATTTGGACAGGGTGGCTGGAAACACCATATATTTT. Its translation: CSARDLDRVAGNTIYF. This chain uses TRBV20-1 with TRBJ1-3, with 8 positions matching TRBD1. V shed 0 bases, J shed 2 bases, and the junction held 6 bases outside the gene matches. Germline values: CDR1 DFQATT, CDR2 SNEGSKA (reference sequence). The CDR3 has 16 residues.

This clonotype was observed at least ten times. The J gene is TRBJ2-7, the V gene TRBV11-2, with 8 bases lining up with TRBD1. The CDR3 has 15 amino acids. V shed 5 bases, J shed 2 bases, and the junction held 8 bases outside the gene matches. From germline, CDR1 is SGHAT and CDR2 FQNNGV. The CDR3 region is CASSTDRGPTYEQYF. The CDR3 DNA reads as TGTGCCAGCAGCACAGACAGGGGCCCTACCTACGAGCAGTACTTC.

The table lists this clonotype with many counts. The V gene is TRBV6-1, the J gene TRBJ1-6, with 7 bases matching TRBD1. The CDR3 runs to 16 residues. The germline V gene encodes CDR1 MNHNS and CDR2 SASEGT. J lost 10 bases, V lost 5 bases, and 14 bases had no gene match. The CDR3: CASSYAYDREVSPLHF. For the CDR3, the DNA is TGTGCCAGCAGTTACGCTTACGACAGGGAGGTCTCACCCCTCCACTTT.

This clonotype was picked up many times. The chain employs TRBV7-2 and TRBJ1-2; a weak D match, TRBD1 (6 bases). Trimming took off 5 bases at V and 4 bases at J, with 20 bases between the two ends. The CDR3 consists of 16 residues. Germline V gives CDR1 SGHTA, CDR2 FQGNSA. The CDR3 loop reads CASSPPGGGVTYGYTF. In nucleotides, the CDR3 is TGTGCCAGCAGCCCCCCCGGGGGGGGCGTTACCTATGGCTACACCTTC.

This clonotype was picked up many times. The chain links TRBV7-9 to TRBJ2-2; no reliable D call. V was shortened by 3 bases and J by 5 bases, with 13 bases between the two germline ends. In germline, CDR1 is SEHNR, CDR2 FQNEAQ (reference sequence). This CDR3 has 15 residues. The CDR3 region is CASSLGETSTGELFF. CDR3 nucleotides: TGTGCCAGCAGCTTGGGTGAGACATCGACCGGGGAGCTGTTTTTT.

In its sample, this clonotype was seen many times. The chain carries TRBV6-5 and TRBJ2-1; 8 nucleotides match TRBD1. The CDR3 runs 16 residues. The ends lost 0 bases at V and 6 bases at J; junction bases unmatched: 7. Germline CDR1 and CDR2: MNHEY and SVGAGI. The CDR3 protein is CASSYSSGGEGNEQFF. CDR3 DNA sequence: TGTGCCAGCAGTTACTCTTCAGGGGGCGAAGGCAATGAGCAGTTCTTC.

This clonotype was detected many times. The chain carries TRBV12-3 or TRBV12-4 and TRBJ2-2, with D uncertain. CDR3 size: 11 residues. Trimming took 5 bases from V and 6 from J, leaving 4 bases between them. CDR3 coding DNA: TGTGCCAGCAGTAGAGCCGGGGAGCTGTTTTTT. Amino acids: CASSRAGELFF.

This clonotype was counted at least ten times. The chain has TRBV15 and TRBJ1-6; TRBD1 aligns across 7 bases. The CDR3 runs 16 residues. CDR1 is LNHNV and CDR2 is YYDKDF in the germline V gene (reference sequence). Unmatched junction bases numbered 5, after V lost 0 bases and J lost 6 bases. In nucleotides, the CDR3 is TGTGCCACCAGCAGAGATTTGACAGGGTTTAATTCACCCCTCCACTTT. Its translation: CATSRDLTGFNSPLHF.

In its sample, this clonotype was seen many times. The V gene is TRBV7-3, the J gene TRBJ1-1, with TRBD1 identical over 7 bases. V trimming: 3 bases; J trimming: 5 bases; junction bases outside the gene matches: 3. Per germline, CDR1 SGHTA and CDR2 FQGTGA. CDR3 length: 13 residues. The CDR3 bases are TGTGCCAGCAGCTTCACAGGGGTTACTGAAGCTTTCTTT. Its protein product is CASSFTGVTEAFF.

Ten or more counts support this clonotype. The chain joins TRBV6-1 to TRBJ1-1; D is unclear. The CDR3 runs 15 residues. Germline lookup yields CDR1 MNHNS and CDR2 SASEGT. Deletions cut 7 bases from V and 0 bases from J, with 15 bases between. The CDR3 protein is CASITDGNMNTEAFF. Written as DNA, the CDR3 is TGTGCCAGCATCACGGACGGGAACATGAACACTGAAGCTTTCTTT.

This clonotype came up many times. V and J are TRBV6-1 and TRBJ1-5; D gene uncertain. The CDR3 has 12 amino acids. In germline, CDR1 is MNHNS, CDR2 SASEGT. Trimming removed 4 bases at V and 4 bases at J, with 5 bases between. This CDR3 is CASSGGNQPQHF. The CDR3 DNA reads TGTGCCAGCAGTGGAGGGAATCAGCCCCAGCATTTT.

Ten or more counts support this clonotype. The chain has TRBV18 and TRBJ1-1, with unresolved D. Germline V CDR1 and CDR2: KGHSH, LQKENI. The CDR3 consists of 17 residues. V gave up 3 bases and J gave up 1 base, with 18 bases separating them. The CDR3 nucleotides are TGTGCCAGCTCACCCTCGCCAGGCGGACGGGGGAACACTGAAGCTTTCTTT. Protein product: CASSPSPGGRGNTEAFF.

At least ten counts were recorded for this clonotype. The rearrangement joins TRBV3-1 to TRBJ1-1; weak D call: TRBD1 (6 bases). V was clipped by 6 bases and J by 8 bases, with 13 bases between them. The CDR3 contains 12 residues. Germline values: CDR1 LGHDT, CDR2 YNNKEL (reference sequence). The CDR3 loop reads CASSLRDKEAFF. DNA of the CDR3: TGTGCCAGCAGTCTCCGGGACAAGGAAGCTTTCTTT. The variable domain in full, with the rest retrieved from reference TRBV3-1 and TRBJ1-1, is DTAVSQTPKYLVTQMGNDKSIKCEQNLGHDTMYWYKQDSKKFLKIMFSYNNKELIINETVPNRFSPKSPDKAHLNLHINSLELGDSAVYFCASSLRDKEAFFGQGTRLTVV.

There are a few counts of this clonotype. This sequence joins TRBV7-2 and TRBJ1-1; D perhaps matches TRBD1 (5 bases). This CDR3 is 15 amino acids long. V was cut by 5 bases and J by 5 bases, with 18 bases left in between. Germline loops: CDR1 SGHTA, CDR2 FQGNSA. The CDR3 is CASSPNVGVRTEAFF. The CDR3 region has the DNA TGTGCCAGCAGCCCAAATGTGGGGGTGAGGACTGAAGCTTTCTTT.

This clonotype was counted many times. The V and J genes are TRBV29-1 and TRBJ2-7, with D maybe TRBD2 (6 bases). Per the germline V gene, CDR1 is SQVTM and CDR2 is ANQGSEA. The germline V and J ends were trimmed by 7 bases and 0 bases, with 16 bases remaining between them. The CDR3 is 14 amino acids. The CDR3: CSAVGGSSSYEQYF. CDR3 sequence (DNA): TGCAGCGCAGTGGGGGGTTCCAGCTCCTACGAGCAGTACTTC.

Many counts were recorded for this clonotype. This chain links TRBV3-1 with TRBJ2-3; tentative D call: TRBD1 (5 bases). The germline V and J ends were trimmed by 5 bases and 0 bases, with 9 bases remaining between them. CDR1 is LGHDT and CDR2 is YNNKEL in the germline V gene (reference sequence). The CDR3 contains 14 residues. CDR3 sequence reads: CASSFRVSTDTQYF. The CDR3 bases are TGTGCCAGCAGCTTCAGGGTTAGCACAGATACGCAGTATTTT.

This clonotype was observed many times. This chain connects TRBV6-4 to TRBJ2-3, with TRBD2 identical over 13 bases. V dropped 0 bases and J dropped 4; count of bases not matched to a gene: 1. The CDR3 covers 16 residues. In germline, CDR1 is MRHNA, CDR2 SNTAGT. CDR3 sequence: CASSDSTSGGADTQYF. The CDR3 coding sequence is TGTGCCAGCAGTGACTCTACTAGCGGGGGGGCAGATACGCAGTATTTT.

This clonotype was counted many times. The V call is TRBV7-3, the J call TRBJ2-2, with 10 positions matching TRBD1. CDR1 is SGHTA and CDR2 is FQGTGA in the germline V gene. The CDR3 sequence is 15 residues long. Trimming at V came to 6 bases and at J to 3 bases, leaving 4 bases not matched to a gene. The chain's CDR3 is CASSPGQGYTGELFF. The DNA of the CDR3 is TGTGCCAGCAGTCCGGGACAGGGGTACACCGGGGAGCTGTTTTTT.

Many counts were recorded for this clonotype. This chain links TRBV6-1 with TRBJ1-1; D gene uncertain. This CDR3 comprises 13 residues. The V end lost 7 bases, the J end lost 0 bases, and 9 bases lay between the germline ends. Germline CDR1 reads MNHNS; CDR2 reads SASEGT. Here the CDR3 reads CASMRWMNTEAFF. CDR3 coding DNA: TGTGCCAGCATGCGGTGGATGAACACTGAAGCTTTCTTT.

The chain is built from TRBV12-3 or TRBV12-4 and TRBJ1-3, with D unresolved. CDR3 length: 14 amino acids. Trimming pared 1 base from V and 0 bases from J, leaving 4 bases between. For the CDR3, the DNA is TGTGCCAGCAGTTTAGGAATCTCTGGAAACACCATATATTTT. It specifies CASSLGISGNTIYF.

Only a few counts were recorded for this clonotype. The CDR3 here is CASSLGVTSGISTDTQYF. The DNA of the CDR3 is TGCGCCAGCAGCCTGGGGGTGACTAGCGGTATAAGCACAGATACGCAGTATTTT. The V gene is TRBV5-1, the J gene TRBJ2-3; 9 bases match TRBD2. Trimming cost V 4 bases and J 0 bases; bases outside gene matches: 12. This CDR3 is 18 amino acids long. Germline CDR1 SGHRS, CDR2 YFSETQ. The variable domain in full, with the rest retrieved from reference TRBV5-1 and TRBJ2-3, is KAGVTQTPRYLIKTRGQQVTLSCSPISGHRSVSWYQQTPGQGLQFLFEYFSETQRNKGNFPGRFSGRQFSNSRSEMNVSTLELGDSALYLCASSLGVTSGISTDTQYFGPGTRLTVL.